The clone carrying this T cell receptor (beta chain) was recorded a few times. V dropped 5 bases and J dropped 1; count of bases not matched to a gene: 10. The CDR3 extends over 17 amino acids. TCRdb redid the calling of the RT-PCR reads with MiXCR, one entry per CDR3 protein. The data show about 680,000 distinct CDR3 sequences, with over 12% seen just once and 3.6% held by the top ten. V gene TRBV12-3 or TRBV12-4 combines with J gene TRBJ2-1; 8 bases match TRBD2. Specimen: memory CD4+ T cells from blood. The source is a female donor in good health, serving as a healthy control. The CDR3 region is CASSGGTSGDSYNEQFF. The CDR3 bases are TGTGCCAGCAGTGGCGGAACTAGCGGAGATTCCTACAATGAGCAGTTCTTC.